The T cell receptor (beta chain) under discussion was sequenced for a study of blood T cell repertoires in COVID-19 (dated by TCRdb to 2020 to 2021). Regarding the complete study: Samples from collaborators originated in the United States, Italy and Spain and spanned both the acute and convalescent phases of COVID-19. The sample metadata nearly always contained a de-identified subject ID, COVID-19 status, age in years and sex. The material from the prospective study consisted of cDNA or gDNA derived from T cells, B-cell-depleted T cells, or PBMCs. The samples were drawn from two sources: the first 160 participants of the ongoing ImmuneRACE study, and 1,000 to 1,500 subjects contributed by 6 global collaborators. The repertoires were made available in a free public database intended to serve as a resource for research on the immune response to SARS-CoV-2. The dataset comprised deeply sampled blood TCRbeta repertoires from subjects exposed to, actively infected with, or recovered from COVID-19. Where available, HLA class I and class II types were taken from metadata supplied by the sample provider and were not determined by assay-based typing.

TCRbeta CDR3 regions were amplified from genomic DNA using the immunoSEQ Assay, a bias-controlled multiplex PCR. The original methods were these. The number of nucleated cells in each sample was estimated by amplification of reference gene primers within the assay. To quantify the absolute abundance of each unique TCRbeta CDR3 rearrangement, sequence reads were collapsed and filtered. Productive Simpson clonality was computed per sample as the square root of Simpson's diversity index over productive rearrangements. TCRdb stores this immuneACCESS table with in-frame sequences only. Part of the clones is absent; in the studies checked, under half of the shortfall reflects unresolved V genes, and no reason is known for the rest. V and J calls and clone size come straight from that table; D and trimming were deduced from the DNA. In this sample the table shows roughly 190,000 clones, about four fifths of which occur a single time. Jointly, the top ten make up 5.1% of the sample.

V sheds 4 bases and J sheds 4 bases, leaving 13 bases between their ends. Counted from cysteine to phenylalanine, this CDR3 has 15 amino acids. Only CDR3 DNA remains: 45 bases, in frame from the first base. In the germline V gene (reference sequence), CDR1 corresponds to LNHDA and CDR2 to SQIVND. Paper-wide results and their limitations: The quantity of clinical and demographic metadata differed by source and by participant and was supplied without curation.

A remark on this clone: Its antigen is unknown. Base qualities are not recorded, but no much larger clone differs from it by a single base.

Collaborating institutions collected whole blood in K2EDTA tubes following their own protocols. For TCRbeta analysis, collaborator samples were shipped as frozen whole blood, as isolated PBMCs, or as DNA extracted from either sample type. The rearranged chain carries TRBV19 and TRBJ2-2; a weak D assignment points to TRBD2 (6 bases agree). Sequencing input: peripheral blood. This receptor was obtained from a woman in her 70s with active or convalescent COVID-19. The CDR3 protein: CASSTLALSTGELFF. The nucleotide sequence reads TGTGCCAGTAGTACACTAGCACTAAGCACCGGGGAGCTGTTTTTT.